Sequencing of this T cell receptor beta chain was carried out in a study of radiation and T cells in renal cell carcinoma. Stated time point: blood 4 weeks post-SBRT, at nephrectomy. Treatment defined: 15 Gy SBRT to primary tumor, nephrectomy 4 weeks later. Nephrectomy followed 15 Gy stereotactic body radiation by 4 weeks. Serial blood draws occurred at baseline and 2 and 4 weeks post-SBRT. A note on this clone: Its antigen is unidentified.

The data were produced by immunoSEQ multiplex PCR, yet TCRdb's version contains in-frame clones alone and is incomplete. Of fewer than 45,000 clones detected, 80% to 85% appear once; the ten largest clones hold 27%. In germline, CDR1 is LGHNA, CDR2 YNFKEQ. This CDR3 region has 13 residues. The J segment lost 2 bases and the V segment lost 10 bases, leaving 3 bases of the junction unmatched. Broader study findings: Top tumor clonotypes rose in blood 2 weeks post-radiation, then contracted.

This specimen consisted of blood, obtained from a patient whose treatment included radiotherapy and nephrectomy. The source is a woman between 65 and 79 years old with renal cell carcinoma. The chain has TRBV4-2 and TRBJ2-2; 8 bases are a match to TRBD2. The chain's CDR3 is CATSGPNTGELFF. CDR3 DNA: TGTGCCACTAGCGGGCCCAACACCGGGGAGCTGTTTTTT.